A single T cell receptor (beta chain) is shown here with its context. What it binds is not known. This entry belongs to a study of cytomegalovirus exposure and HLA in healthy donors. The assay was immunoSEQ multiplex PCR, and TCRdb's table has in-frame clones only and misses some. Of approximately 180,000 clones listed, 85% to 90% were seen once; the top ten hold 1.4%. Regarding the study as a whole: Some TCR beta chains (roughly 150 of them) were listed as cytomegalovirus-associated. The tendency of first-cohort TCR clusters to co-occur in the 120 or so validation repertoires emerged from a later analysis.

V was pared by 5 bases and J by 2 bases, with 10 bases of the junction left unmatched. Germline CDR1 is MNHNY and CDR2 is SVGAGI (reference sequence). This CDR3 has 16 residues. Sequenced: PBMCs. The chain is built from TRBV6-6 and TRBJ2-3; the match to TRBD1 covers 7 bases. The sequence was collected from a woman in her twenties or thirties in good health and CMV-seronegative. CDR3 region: CASSRGLQGVTDTQYF. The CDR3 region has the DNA TGTGCCAGCAGTCGCGGTTTGCAGGGGGTCACAGATACGCAGTATTTT.